These 8 T cell receptor beta chains were sequenced from one sample in a study of chemoradiotherapy in HPV16-positive cancers. This table comes from immunoSEQ multiplex PCR, and its TCRdb copy is limited to in-frame clones, with some not included. The sample has roughly 40,000 clones; about 77% are singletons. This material consisted of blood, taken from a patient who underwent chemoradiotherapy. The receptors here all came from a human donor with HPV-associated anogenital cancer.

V usage is TRBV5-1 and J usage is TRBJ2-7; 9 bases are shared with TRBD1. The CDR3 is 14 residues long. The V segment lost 4 bases and the J segment 6 bases; nucleotides outside the gene matches: 8. Germline CDR1 reads SGHRS; CDR2 reads YFSETQ. This CDR3 reads CASSPGQGSSEQYF. CDR3 in DNA: TGCGCCAGCAGCCCAGGACAGGGGAGCTCCGAGCAGTACTTC.

V is TRBV7-9 and J is TRBJ1-2; 7 nucleotides match TRBD1. The CDR3 consists of 15 residues. Per germline, CDR1 SEHNR and CDR2 FQNEAQ (reference sequence). J lost 8 bases, V lost 5 bases, and 14 bases had no gene match. In DNA, the CDR3 is TGTGCCAGCAGCCCGCCCACAGGGGTCTTGGGAGGCTACACCTTC. Translation gives CASSPPTGVLGGYTF.

V usage is TRBV5-1 and J usage is TRBJ1-1; D ambiguous. CDR3 size: 14 residues. The germline V gene has CDR1 SGHRS and CDR2 YFSETQ. The V gene lost 5 bases and the J gene lost 0 bases, with 11 bases spanning the gap. The CDR3 here is CASRDLGVNTEAFF. Written as DNA, the CDR3 is TGCGCCAGCAGGGACCTTGGCGTGAACACTGAAGCTTTCTTT.

The chain has TRBV7-9 and TRBJ1-2; TRBD1 aligns across 7 bases. Germline V lookup: CDR1 SEHNR, CDR2 FQNEAQ (reference sequence). The CDR3 has 15 residues. With V trimmed by 5 bases and J by 1 base, 7 bases remained unmatched. CDR3 DNA sequence: TGTGCCAGCAGCCCCTCCGCAGGGGGTAACTATGGCTACACCTTC. Protein product: CASSPSAGGNYGYTF.

The chain combines TRBV5-1 with TRBJ2-1; D is possibly TRBD1 (5 bases). The germline V gene encodes CDR1 SGHRS and CDR2 YFSETQ. The CDR3 has 13 residues. V was clipped by 0 bases and J by 5 bases, with 6 bases between them. CDR3 sequence (DNA): TGCGCCAGCAGCTTGGGGACAAACAATGAGCAGTTCTTC. Its protein is CASSLGTNNEQFF.

V usage is TRBV29-1 and J usage is TRBJ1-5, with TRBD1 as a possible D gene (5 bases). The V end was cut by 4 bases, the J end by 7 bases, with 14 bases between. This CDR3 region has 13 residues. Germline V gene data show CDR1 as SQVTM and CDR2 as ANQGSEA. The CDR3 region has the DNA TGCAGCGTTGGGGCAGGGCGGGTACAGCCCCAGCATTTT. This translates into CSVGAGRVQPQHF.

This clone was observed a few times. Written as DNA, the CDR3 is TGCGCCAGCAGCCAAGGTTTTGGTGGAAACACCATATATTTT. This encodes CASSQGFGGNTIYF. This chain connects TRBV4-1 to TRBJ1-3; D unresolved. Trimming took off 1 base at V and 3 bases at J, with 7 bases between the two ends. CDR3 length: 14 amino acids. The germline V gene encodes CDR1 MGHRA and CDR2 YSYEKL.

CDR3 sequence (DNA): TGCGCCAGCAGCGGGAGGGGACAGTACTCTGGGGCCAACGTCCTGACTTTC. This translates into CASSGRGQYSGANVLTF. The chain links TRBV5-1 to TRBJ2-6; D tentatively reads TRBD1 or TRBD2 (7 bases each). The germline V gene encodes CDR1 SGHRS and CDR2 YFSETQ. This CDR3 spans 17 amino acids. Trimming removed 4 bases at V and 0 bases at J, with 14 bases between.